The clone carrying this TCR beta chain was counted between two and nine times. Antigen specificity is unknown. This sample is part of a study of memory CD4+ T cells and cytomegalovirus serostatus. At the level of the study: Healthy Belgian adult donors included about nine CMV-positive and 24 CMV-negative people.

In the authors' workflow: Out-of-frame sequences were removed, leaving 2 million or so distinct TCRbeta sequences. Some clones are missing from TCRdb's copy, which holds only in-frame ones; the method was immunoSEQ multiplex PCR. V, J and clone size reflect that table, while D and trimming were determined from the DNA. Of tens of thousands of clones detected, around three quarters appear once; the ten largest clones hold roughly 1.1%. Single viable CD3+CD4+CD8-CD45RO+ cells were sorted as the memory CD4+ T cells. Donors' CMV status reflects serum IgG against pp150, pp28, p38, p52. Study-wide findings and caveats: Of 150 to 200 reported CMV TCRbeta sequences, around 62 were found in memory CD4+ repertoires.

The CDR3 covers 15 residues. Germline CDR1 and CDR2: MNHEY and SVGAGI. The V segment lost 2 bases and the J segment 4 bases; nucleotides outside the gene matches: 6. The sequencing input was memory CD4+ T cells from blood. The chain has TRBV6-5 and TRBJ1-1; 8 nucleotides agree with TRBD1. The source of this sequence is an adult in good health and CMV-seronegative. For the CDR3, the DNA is TGTGCCAGCAGTTACGAGGGCACAGGGGGCACTGAAGCTTTCTTT. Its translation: CASSYEGTGGTEAFF.